This entry describes one T cell receptor (beta chain). This CDR3 is built from 15 residues. Between the trimmed V and J ends, which lost 4 bases and 5 bases, there was a span of 17 bases. The germline gives CDR1 SGHDN, CDR2 FVKESK. The sample is drawn from a study of blood T cell repertoires in COVID-19. Study information: Acute and convalescent COVID-19 samples came from the United States, Italy and Spain. The cDNA or gDNA used as material had been derived from T cells, B-cell-depleted T cells, or PBMCs.

Methods used by the authors: From reference gene primer amplification, estimates of nucleated cell counts were derived. Produced via immunoSEQ multiplex PCR; TCRdb's table is partial and in-frame only. The V and J calls and the clone size are those of that table, but D and trimming were determined from the DNA. There are 300,000 to 450,000 clones in the sample; around 85% occur only once, and roughly 3.7% lies in the top ten. V is TRBV14 and J is TRBJ1-1; D is undetermined. Input material: peripheral blood. This receptor was taken from a woman aged 18-35 years with acute or convalescent COVID-19. This CDR3 is CASSPFWATETEAFF. The CDR3 DNA follows: TGTGCCAGCAGCCCGTTTTGGGCCACCGAAACTGAAGCTTTCTTT.